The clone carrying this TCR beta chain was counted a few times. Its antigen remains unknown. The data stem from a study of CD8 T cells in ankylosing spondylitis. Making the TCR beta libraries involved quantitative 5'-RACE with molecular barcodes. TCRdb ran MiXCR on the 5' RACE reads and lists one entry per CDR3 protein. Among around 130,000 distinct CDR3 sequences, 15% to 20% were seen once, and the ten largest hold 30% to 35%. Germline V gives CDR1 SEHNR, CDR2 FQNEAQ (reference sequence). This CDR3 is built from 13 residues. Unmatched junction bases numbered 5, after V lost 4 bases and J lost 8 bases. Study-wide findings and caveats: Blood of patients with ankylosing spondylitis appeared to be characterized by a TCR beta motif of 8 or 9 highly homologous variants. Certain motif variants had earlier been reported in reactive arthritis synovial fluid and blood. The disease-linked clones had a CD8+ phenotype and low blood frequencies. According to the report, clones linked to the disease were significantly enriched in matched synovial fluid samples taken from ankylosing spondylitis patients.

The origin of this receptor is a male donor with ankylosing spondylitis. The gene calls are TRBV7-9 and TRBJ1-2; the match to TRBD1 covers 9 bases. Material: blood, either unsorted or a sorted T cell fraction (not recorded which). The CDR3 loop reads CASSSRDREGYTF. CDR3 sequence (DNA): TGTGCCAGCAGCTCGAGGGACAGGGAAGGCTACACCTTC.